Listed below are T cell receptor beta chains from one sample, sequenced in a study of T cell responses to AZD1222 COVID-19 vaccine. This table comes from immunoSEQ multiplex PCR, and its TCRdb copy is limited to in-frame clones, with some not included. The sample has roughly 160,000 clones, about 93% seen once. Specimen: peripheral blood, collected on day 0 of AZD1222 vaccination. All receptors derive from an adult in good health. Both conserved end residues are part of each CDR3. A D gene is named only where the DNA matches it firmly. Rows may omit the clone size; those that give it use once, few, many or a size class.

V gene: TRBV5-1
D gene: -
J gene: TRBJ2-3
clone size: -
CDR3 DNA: TGCGCCAGCAGCCGGGGAGGTGGGCTATCTAGCACAGATACGCAGTATTTT
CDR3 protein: CASSRGGGLSSTDTQYF

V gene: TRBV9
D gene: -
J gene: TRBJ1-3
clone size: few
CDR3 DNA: TGTGCCAGCAGCGTAGCTGACTCTGGAAACACCATATATTTT
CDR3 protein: CASSVADSGNTIYF

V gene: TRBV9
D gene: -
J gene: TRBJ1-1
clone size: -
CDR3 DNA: TGTGCCAGCAGCGTAGGCGACATCCCGAGAGCTTTCTTT
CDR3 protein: CASSVGDIPRAFF

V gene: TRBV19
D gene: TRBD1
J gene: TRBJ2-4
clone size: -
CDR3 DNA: TGTGCCAGTAGTGTCCGACAGGGGGACCTAGCCAAAAACATTCAGTACTTC
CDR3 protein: CASSVRQGDLAKNIQYF

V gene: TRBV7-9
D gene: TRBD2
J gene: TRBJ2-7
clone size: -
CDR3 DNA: TGTGCCAGCAGCATACTAGCGGCCCACGAGCAGTACTTC
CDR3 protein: CASSILAAHEQYF

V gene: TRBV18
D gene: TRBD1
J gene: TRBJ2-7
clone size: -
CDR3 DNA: TGTGCCAGCTCACTCCGGGACAGGGGTTCCTACGAGCAGTACTTC
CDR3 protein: CASSLRDRGSYEQYF

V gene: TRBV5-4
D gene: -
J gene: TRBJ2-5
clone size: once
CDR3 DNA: TGTGCCAGCAGCTCTAAGGACGGTCAAGAGACCCAGTACTTC
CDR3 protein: CASSSKDGQETQYF

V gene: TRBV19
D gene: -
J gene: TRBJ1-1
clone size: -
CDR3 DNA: TGTGCCAGTAGTATAAGCCAGAAGAACACTGAAGCTTTCTTT
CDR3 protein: CASSISQKNTEAFF

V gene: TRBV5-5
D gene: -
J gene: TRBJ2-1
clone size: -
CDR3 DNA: TGTGCCAGCAGCTTGGCCCGTTGGTATGAGCAGTTCTTC
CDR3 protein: CASSLARWYEQFF

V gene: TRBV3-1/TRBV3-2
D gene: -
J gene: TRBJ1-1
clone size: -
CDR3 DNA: TGTGCCAGCAGCTACCGATACCGGGACACGGAGGGGAGTGAAGCTTTCTTT
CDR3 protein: CASSYRYRDTEGSEAFF

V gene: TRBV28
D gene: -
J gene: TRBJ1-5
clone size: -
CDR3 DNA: TGTGCCAGCAGGCTGGGGGTGGCTCAGCCCCAGCATTTT
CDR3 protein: CASRLGVAQPQHF

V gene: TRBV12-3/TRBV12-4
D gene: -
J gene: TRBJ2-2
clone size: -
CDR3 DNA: TGTGCCAGCAGTTTAGGGGCCGGGGAGCTGTTTTTT
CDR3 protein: CASSLGAGELFF

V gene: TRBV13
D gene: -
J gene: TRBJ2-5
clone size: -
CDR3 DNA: TGTGCCAGCAGCCTGGGAGAGTACCAAGAGACCCAGTACTTC
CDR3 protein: CASSLGEYQETQYF

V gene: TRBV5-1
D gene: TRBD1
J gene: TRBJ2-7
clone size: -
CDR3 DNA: TGCGCCAGCAGGCAAAGGTCGACAGGGAGCTCCTACGAGCAGTACTTC
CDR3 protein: CASRQRSTGSSYEQYF

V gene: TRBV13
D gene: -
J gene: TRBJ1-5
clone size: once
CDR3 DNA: TGTGCCAGCAGCCTCCGGGGACTCAATCAGCCCCAGCATTTT
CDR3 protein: CASSLRGLNQPQHF

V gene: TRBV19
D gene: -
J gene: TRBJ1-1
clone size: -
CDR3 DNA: TGTGCCAGTAGTATCGGCAGGGCCACTGAAGCTTTCTTT
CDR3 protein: CASSIGRATEAFF

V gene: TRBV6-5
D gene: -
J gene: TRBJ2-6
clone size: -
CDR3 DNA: TGTGCCAGCAGACCGATCTCTGGGGCCAACGTCCTGACTTTC
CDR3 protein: CASRPISGANVLTF

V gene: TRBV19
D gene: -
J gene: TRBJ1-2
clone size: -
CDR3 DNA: TGTGCCAGTAGTAGTGGCCGCCCCAATGGCTACACCTTC
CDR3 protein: CASSSGRPNGYTF

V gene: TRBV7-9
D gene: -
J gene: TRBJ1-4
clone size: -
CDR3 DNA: TGTGCCAGCAGCTTAGGTGAAGGGGATGACGGAAAACTGTTTTTT
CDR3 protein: CASSLGEGDDGKLFF

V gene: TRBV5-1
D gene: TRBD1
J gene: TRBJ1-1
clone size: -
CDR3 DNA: TGCGCCAGCAGCCCTCGACAGGGGCACACTGAAGCTTTCTTT
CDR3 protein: CASSPRQGHTEAFF

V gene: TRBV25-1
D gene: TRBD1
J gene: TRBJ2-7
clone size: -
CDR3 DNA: TGTGCCAGCAGTGTACCGGGACAGGGCTTCCGCTACGAGCAGTACTTC
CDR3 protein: CASSVPGQGFRYEQYF

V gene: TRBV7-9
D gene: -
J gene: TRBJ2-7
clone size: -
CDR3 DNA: TGTGCCAGCAGCCGCAGGGGTCCCTACGAGCAGTACTTC
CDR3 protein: CASSRRGPYEQYF

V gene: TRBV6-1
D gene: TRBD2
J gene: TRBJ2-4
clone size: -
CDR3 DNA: TGTGCCAGCAGTGACCGGGGAGGGGAAAACATTCAGTACTTC
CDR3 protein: CASSDRGGENIQYF

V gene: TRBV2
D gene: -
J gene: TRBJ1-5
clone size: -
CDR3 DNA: TGTGCCAGCTCAGGGTGGACAAATCAGCCCCAGCATTTT
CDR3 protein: CASSGWTNQPQHF

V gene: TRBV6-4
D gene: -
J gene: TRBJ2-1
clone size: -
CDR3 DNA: TGTGCCAGCAGTGATCATGGCAACAACAATGAGCAGTTCTTC
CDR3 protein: CASSDHGNNNEQFF

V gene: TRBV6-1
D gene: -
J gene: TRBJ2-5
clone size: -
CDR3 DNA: TGTGCCAGCAGTGAGTACCAAGAGACCCAGTACTTC
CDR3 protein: CASSEYQETQYF

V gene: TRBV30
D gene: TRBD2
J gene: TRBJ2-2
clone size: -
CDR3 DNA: TGTGCCTGGAGGGGACTAGGCACCGGGGAGCTGTTTTTT
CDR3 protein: CAWRGLGTGELFF

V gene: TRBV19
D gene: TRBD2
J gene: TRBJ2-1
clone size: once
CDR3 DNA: TGTGCCAGTAGCCCCACTAGCGGGAGGCCCTCATACAATGAGCAGTTCTTC
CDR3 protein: CASSPTSGRPSYNEQFF

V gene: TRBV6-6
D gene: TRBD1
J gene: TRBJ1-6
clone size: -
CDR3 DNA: TGTGCCAGCACCCAACTAGGACAGGGGTTTGGATCACCCCTCCACTTT
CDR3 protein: CASTQLGQGFGSPLHF

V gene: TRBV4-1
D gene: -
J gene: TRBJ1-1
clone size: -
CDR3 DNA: TGCGCCAGCAGCCAAGTATTCGTCAGGGTCTCGAAGAACACTGAAGCTTTCTTT
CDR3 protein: CASSQVFVRVSKNTEAFF

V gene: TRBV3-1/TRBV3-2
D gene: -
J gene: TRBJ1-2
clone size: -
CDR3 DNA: TGTGCCAGCAGCCCCGGGGATAGAAACTATGGCTACACCTTC
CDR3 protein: CASSPGDRNYGYTF

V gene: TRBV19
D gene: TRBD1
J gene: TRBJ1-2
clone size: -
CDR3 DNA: TGTGCCAGTAGGGTACAGGGGAAGGGCTATGGCTACACCTTC
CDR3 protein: CASRVQGKGYGYTF

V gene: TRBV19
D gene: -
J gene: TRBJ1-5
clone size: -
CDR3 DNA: TGTGCCAGTAACCCCCGGGGGGTCAATCAGCCCCAGCATTTT
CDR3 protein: CASNPRGVNQPQHF

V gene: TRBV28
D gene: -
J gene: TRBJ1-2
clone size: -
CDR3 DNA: TGTGCCAGCAGTTTACGACAGGACTATGGCTACACCTTC
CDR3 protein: CASSLRQDYGYTF

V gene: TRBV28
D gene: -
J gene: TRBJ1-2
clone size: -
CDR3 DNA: TGTGCCAGCAGATCGGGTGATCTGCTCGGGGGCTACACCTTC
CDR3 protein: CASRSGDLLGGYTF

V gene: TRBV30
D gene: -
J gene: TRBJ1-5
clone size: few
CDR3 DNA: TGTGCCTGGAGTTCCTACTTCCGCAATCAGCCCCAGCATTTT
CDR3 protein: CAWSSYFRNQPQHF